This entry lists 24 T cell receptor beta chains sequenced from one sample in a study of response to subunit inactivated influenza vaccine. MiXCR, applied by TCRdb to the RT-PCR reads, yields one record per CDR3 protein. The table records 550,000 to 650,000 distinct CDR3 sequences, about 10% of them present only once. This specimen was PBMCs from blood, taken on the day of vaccination. Source of these receptors: a man in his forties or fifties who received an inactivated influenza vaccine.

A few counts support this clonotype. The rearrangement links TRBV12-3 or TRBV12-4 to TRBJ2-3; possibly TRBD2 for D (7 bases). The CDR3 contains 15 residues. Deletions cut 5 bases from V and 2 bases from J, with 14 bases between. The CDR3, as DNA: TGTGCCAGCAGTATTGGGGGGGGGCCCACAGATACGCAGTATTTT. Encoded protein: CASSIGGGPTDTQYF.

The rearrangement joins TRBV11-2 to TRBJ2-7, with D perhaps assigned TRBD1 or TRBD2 (6 bases each). The CDR3 spans 15 residues. CDR1 is SGHAT and CDR2 is FQNNGV in the germline V gene. V lost 3 bases and J 2 bases, leaving 14 bases between the germline ends. The CDR3 region is CASSFRWGAAYEQYF. DNA of the CDR3: TGTGCCAGCAGCTTCCGATGGGGGGCAGCCTACGAGCAGTACTTC.

The chain recombines TRBV6-1 with TRBJ2-7; 8 bases align to TRBD2. CDR1 and CDR2 (germline): MNHNS, SASEGT. J gave up 7 bases and V 7 bases, and 9 bases lay outside the gene matches. This CDR3 spans 13 amino acids. The chain's CDR3 is CASTIRGGSEQYF. CDR3 bases: TGTGCCAGCACAATCCGCGGGGGGTCGGAGCAGTACTTC.

V usage is TRBV4-2 and J usage is TRBJ2-5; 8 nucleotides match TRBD2. The germline V gene encodes CDR1 LGHNA and CDR2 YNFKEQ. The CDR3 spans 19 residues. V was pared by 1 base and J by 2 bases, with 15 bases of the junction left unmatched. DNA for the CDR3: TGTGCCAGCAGCCAAGGGGAGCTTGGGTGGCGGGGGGAACAAGAGACCCAGTACTTC. Protein product: CASSQGELGWRGEQETQYF.

The sample holds many counts of this clonotype. The V and J genes are TRBV12-3 or TRBV12-4 and TRBJ2-3; no definite D call. This CDR3 contains 13 residues. Trimming shortened V by 3 bases and J by 2 bases, and 6 bases separated the two germline ends. In DNA form, the CDR3 reads TGTGCCAGCAGTTTTCCCGACACAGATACGCAGTATTTT. Protein: CASSFPDTDTQYF.

The chain uses TRBV5-1 and TRBJ2-3; 14 nucleotides agree with TRBD2. Trimming cost V 4 bases and J 0 bases; bases outside gene matches: 10. This CDR3 is built from 19 residues. Germline V lookup: CDR1 SGHRS, CDR2 YFSETQ. CDR3 DNA sequence: TGCGCCAGCAGCACGGGACTAGCGGGGGACCCCCTCAGCACAGATACGCAGTATTTT. Translation gives CASSTGLAGDPLSTDTQYF.

The chain employs TRBV7-9 and TRBJ2-7, with D possibly being TRBD1 or TRBD2 (5 bases each). Germline assignment: CDR1 SEHNR and CDR2 FQNEAQ (reference sequence). There are 16 residues in the CDR3. Trimming left V 4 bases short and J 5 bases short, with 21 bases between. The CDR3 region has the DNA TGTGCCAGCAGCTACCCTCCGGGAAGGGGCGCCGACGAGCAGTACTTC. Protein product: CASSYPPGRGADEQYF.

This clonotype was counted at least ten times. This chain links TRBV12-3 or TRBV12-4 with TRBJ1-1, with D perhaps TRBD1 (6 bases). The CDR3 is 12 residues long. V shed 2 bases and J shed 8 bases, with 9 bases lying between them. The CDR3 region has the DNA TGTGCCAGCAGTTTATTCGGGACAGAAGCTTTCTTT. Encoded protein: CASSLFGTEAFF.

This clonotype came up a few times. This CDR3 is CASTGGTTYEQYF. DNA for the CDR3: TGTGCCAGCACTGGCGGGACGACCTACGAGCAGTACTTC. The chain is built from TRBV6-2 or TRBV6-3 and TRBJ2-7; D might be TRBD2 (6 bases). The CDR3 spans 13 residues. V lost 7 bases, J lost 2 bases, and 12 bases lay in between. Per the germline V gene, CDR1 is MNHEY and CDR2 is SVGEGT.

This clonotype was detected ten times or more. The CDR3 nucleotides read TGTGCCAGCAGTACTCGAAGGACAGGGGGCACAGATACGCAGTATTTT. Its protein is CASSTRRTGGTDTQYF. The rearrangement links TRBV6-5 to TRBJ2-3, with 9 bases identical to TRBD1. This CDR3 comprises 16 residues. Germline CDR1 MNHEY, CDR2 SVGAGI. The trim removed 5 bases at V and 1 base at J, leaving 7 bases unmatched.

This clonotype was observed a handful of times. The CDR3, as DNA: TGCAGTGCTACCTTAGCGGGAGTGGGGCCCGAGCAGTACTTC. This translates into CSATLAGVGPEQYF. V usage is TRBV20-1 and J usage is TRBJ2-7, with 9 bases aligning to TRBD2. Germline CDR1 DFQATT, CDR2 SNEGSKA (reference sequence). J was trimmed by 6 bases and V by 4 bases; bases with no gene match: 10. There are 14 residues in the CDR3.

The rearrangement links TRBV11-3 to TRBJ2-7; TRBD1 agrees at 9 bases. The ends lost 4 bases at V and 6 bases at J; junction bases unmatched: 10. The CDR3 totals 15 residues. The germline gives CDR1 SGHNT, CDR2 YENEEA. The CDR3 DNA follows: TGTGCCAGCAGCTCATCCGGGACAGGGCTCGGCGAGCAGTACTTC. Translation: CASSSSGTGLGEQYF.

This clonotype has more than one count but fewer than ten. The chain has TRBV5-1 and TRBJ2-5, with D hard to call. Germline values: CDR1 SGHRS, CDR2 YFSETQ. There are 15 residues in the CDR3. Trimming left V 0 bases short and J 4 bases short, with 13 bases between. CDR3 residues: CASSLVANSRETQYF. In nucleotides, the CDR3 is TGCGCCAGCAGCTTGGTCGCGAATTCACGAGAGACCCAGTACTTC.

The V call is TRBV7-2, the J call TRBJ2-1, with a possible D match to TRBD2 (5 bases). The CDR3 runs to 15 residues. Germline V CDR1 and CDR2: SGHTA, FQGNSA. The V end was cut by 1 base, the J end by 9 bases, with 16 bases between. For the CDR3, the DNA is TGTGCCAGCAGCTTAGGGCGGACGACGGGGAGTGAGCAGTTCTTC. This encodes CASSLGRTTGSEQFF.

This clonotype has a handful of counts. This chain connects TRBV5-1 to TRBJ2-7; D may correspond to TRBD1 or TRBD2 (5 bases each). V was pared by 1 base and J by 6 bases, with 17 bases between. The CDR3 loop spans 15 amino acids. The germline gives CDR1 SGHRS, CDR2 YFSETQ. The CDR3 coding sequence is TGCGCCAGCAGCTTGCGTGGGGGTACTACGGTCGAGCAGTACTTC. Protein product: CASSLRGGTTVEQYF.

This clonotype turned up a few times. This chain uses TRBV20-1 with TRBJ2-7; 13 bases fit TRBD2. The CDR3 has 15 residues. The junction had 11 bases not matched to a gene; V was cut back by 6 bases and J by 6 bases. CDR1 is DFQATT and CDR2 is SNEGSKA in the germline V gene (reference sequence). CDR3 sequence: CSATTSGRAFGEQYF. CDR3 nucleotide sequence: TGCAGTGCAACAACTAGCGGGAGGGCCTTCGGCGAGCAGTACTTC.

The chain links TRBV12-3 or TRBV12-4 to TRBJ2-5; D could derive from TRBD1 or TRBD2 (5 bases each). The CDR3 is 17 amino acids. Trimming cost V 6 bases and J 4 bases, with 24 bases left between them. The DNA of the CDR3 is TGTGCCAGCAGAGCCAACCCGGGGCAGCAGGGCCTAGAGACCCAGTACTTC. It specifies CASRANPGQQGLETQYF.

This clonotype has a count of ten or more. This rearrangement joins TRBV20-1 to TRBJ2-4; 7 nucleotides align to TRBD1. Trimming cost V 5 bases and J 3 bases; bases outside gene matches: 7. Per the germline V gene, CDR1 is DFQATT and CDR2 is SNEGSKA (reference sequence). This CDR3 has 14 residues. CDR3 bases: TGCAGTGCTTCTACAGGGGATGGCAAAAACATTCAGTACTTC. It translates to CSASTGDGKNIQYF.

This clonotype was picked up a small number of times. The DNA of the CDR3 is TGTGCCAGCAGTGGACAGGGGGCAGGAGATACGCAGTATTTT. It yields the protein CASSGQGAGDTQYF. This chain links TRBV2 with TRBJ2-3; 10 nucleotides line up with TRBD1. After removal of 4 bases from V and 5 bases from J, the junction contained 3 bases not matched to a gene. This CDR3 spans 14 amino acids. Germline V gene sequence: CDR1 SNHLY, CDR2 FYNNEI.

This clonotype was seen a handful of times. This chain joins TRBV6-6 and TRBJ1-1; D might be TRBD1 (5 bases). The CDR3 consists of 13 residues. With 7 bases removed from V and 0 bases from J, the gap between germline ends came to 9 bases. CDR1 and CDR2 from the germline V gene are MNHNY and SVGAGI (reference sequence). DNA for the CDR3: TGTGCCAGCAAACGGACAATGAACACTGAAGCTTTCTTT. This codes for CASKRTMNTEAFF.

In its sample, this clonotype was seen many times. J is TRBJ2-5 and V is TRBV20-1; 11 bases line up with TRBD2. Germline V gene sequence: CDR1 DFQATT, CDR2 SNEGSKA (reference sequence). The trim removed 0 bases at V and 1 base at J, leaving 1 base unmatched. This CDR3 has 15 amino acids. The CDR3 loop is CSARDLAGGQETQYF. The CDR3 region has the DNA TGCAGTGCTAGAGACCTAGCGGGGGGCCAAGAGACCCAGTACTTC.

The chain combines TRBV5-1 with TRBJ2-5; 13 bases match TRBD2. CDR3 length: 15 residues. Germline-derived CDR1 and CDR2 are SGHRS and YFSETQ. The V segment lost 5 bases and the J segment 4 bases; nucleotides outside the gene matches: 5. The CDR3 nucleotides are TGCGCCAGCAGTTCGGGACTAGCGGGAAGAGAGACCCAGTACTTC. Its translation: CASSSGLAGRETQYF.

The J gene is TRBJ2-3, the V gene TRBV29-1; D might be TRBD1 (5 bases). V lost 4 bases to trimming and J lost 0 bases, with 11 bases between them. The CDR3 sequence is 14 residues long. Germline lookup yields CDR1 SQVTM and CDR2 ANQGSEA. The CDR3 nucleotides are TGCAGCGTTGTAAAAGGGGTCAGCACAGATACGCAGTATTTT. Translated: CSVVKGVSTDTQYF.

The rearrangement joins TRBV5-1 to TRBJ2-7; 9 nucleotides align to TRBD2. V was clipped by 4 bases and J by 0 bases; unmatched bases: 14. CDR1 and CDR2 (germline): SGHRS, YFSETQ. The length of the CDR3 is 18 residues. CDR3 bases: TGCGCCAGCAGCACAGCCCCTAGCGGGGCCCAGAGCTCCTACGAGCAGTACTTC. Its translation: CASSTAPSGAQSSYEQYF.